This T cell receptor (beta chain) emerged from a study of T cells in tumors after PD-1 blockade. The wider study: Each patient got pembrolizumab 200 mg every 3 weeks or cemiplimab 350 mg every 2 weeks.

With V trimmed by 3 bases and J by 4 bases, 6 bases remained unmatched. The length of the CDR3 is 15 residues. CDR1 is LNHDA and CDR2 is SQIVND in the germline V gene (reference sequence). Study-wide results and caveats: Expanded exhausted CD8+ clones after therapy were mostly novel clonotypes.

As regards this clone: What it binds is not known.

TCRdb keeps only in-frame clones here, not all; method: immunoSEQ multiplex PCR. The sample records more than 1,500 clones, about two thirds being singletons. This sequence was found in a human donor with cutaneous squamous cell carcinoma. The chain uses TRBV19 and TRBJ1-2; 9 bases fit TRBD1. The specimen comprised tumor tissue, sampled before anti-PD-1 treatment. The CDR3 coding sequence is TGTGCCAGTAGTATTGCACCGGGACAGGGCTATGGCTACACCTTC. Amino acid sequence: CASSIAPGQGYGYTF.